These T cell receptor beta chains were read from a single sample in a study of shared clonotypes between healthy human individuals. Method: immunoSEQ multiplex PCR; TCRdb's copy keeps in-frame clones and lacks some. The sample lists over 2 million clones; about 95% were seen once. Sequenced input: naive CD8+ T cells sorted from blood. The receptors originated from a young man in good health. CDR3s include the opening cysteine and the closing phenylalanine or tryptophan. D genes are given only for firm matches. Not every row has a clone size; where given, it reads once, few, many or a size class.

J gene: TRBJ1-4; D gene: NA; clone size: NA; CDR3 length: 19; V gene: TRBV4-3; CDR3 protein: CASSQDRLTGLTTNEKLFF; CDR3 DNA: TGCGCCAGCAGCCAAGATCGGCTGACGGGCCTCACAACTAATGAAAAACTGTTTTTT
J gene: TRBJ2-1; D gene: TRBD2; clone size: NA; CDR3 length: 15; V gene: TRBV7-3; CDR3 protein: CASSPTGGGSDEQFF; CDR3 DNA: TGTGCCAGCAGCCCTACCGGCGGGGGGAGCGATGAGCAGTTCTTC
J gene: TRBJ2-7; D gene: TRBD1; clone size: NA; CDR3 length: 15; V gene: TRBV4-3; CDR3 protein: CASSQGTGQGDEQYF; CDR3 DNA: TGCGCCAGCAGCCAAGGAACGGGACAGGGGGACGAGCAGTACTTC
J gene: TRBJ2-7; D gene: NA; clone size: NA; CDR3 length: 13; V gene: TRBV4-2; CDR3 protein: CASRQQGSREQYF; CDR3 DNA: TGTGCCAGCAGACAACAGGGTTCTAGGGAGCAGTACTTC
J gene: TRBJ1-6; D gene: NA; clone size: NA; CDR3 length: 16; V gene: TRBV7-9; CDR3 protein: CASSPWRGGSYSPLHF; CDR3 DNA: TGTGCCAGCAGCCCGTGGAGGGGGGGCAGCTACTCACCCCTCCACTTT
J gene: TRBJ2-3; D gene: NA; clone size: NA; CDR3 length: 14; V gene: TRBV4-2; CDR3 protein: CASSQTGTTDTQYF; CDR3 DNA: TGTGCCAGCAGCCAGACAGGGACTACAGATACGCAGTATTTT
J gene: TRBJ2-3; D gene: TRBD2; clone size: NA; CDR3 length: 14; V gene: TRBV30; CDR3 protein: CASGGSGRTDTQYF; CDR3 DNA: TGTGCCTCAGGCGGGAGCGGGCGCACAGATACGCAGTATTTT
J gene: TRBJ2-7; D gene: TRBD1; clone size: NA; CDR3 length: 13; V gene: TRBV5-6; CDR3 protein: CASRPGQGYEQYF; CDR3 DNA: TGTGCCAGCCGACCGGGACAGGGATACGAGCAGTACTTC
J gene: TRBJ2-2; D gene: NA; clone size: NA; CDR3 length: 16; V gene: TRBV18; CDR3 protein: CASSPTSGAFTGELFF; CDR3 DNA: TGTGCCAGCTCACCTACATCCGGGGCGTTCACCGGGGAGCTGTTTTTT
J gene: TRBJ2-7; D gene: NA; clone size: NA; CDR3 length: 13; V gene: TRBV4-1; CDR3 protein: CASSLDRWNEQYF; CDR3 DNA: TGCGCCAGCAGCCTAGACAGATGGAACGAGCAGTACTTC
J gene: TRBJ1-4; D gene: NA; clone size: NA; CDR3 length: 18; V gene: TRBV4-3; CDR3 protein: CASSQDWPGGATNEKLFF; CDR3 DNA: TGCGCCAGCAGCCAAGATTGGCCCGGGGGGGCGACTAATGAAAAACTGTTTTTT
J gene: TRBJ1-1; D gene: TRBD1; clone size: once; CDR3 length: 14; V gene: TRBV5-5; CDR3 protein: CASSWTGGNTEAFF; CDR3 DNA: TGTGCCAGCAGCTGGACAGGGGGCAACACTGAAGCTTTCTTT
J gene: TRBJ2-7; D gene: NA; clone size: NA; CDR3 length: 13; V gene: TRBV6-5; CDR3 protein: CASRRGNSYEQYF; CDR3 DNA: TGTGCCAGCAGGCGGGGAAACTCCTACGAGCAGTACTTC
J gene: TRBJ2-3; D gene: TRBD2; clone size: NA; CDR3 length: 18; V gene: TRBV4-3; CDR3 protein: CASSQDGTSGTYATTQYF; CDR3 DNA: TGCGCCAGCAGCCAAGACGGGACTAGCGGGACTTATGCGACTACGCAGTATTTT
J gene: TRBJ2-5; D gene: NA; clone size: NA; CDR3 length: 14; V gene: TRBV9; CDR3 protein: CASSAWGDGETQYF; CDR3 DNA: TGTGCCAGCAGCGCATGGGGGGACGGAGAGACCCAGTACTTC
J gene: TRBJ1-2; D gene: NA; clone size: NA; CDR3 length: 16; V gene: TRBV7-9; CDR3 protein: CASSNGVDRNFYGYTF; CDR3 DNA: TGTGCCAGCAGCAATGGGGTTGACAGAAATTTCTATGGCTACACCTTC
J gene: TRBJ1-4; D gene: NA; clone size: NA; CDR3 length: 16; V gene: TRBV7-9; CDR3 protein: CASSRYLEATNEKLFF; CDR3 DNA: TGTGCCAGCAGTCGTTATTTAGAAGCCACTAATGAAAAACTGTTTTTT
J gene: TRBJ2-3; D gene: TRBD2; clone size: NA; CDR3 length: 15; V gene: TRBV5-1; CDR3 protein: CASSLAGGSADTQYF; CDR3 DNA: TGCGCCAGCAGCTTAGCGGGGGGGAGCGCAGATACGCAGTATTTT
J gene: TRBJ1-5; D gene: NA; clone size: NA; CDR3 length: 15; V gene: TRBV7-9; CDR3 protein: CASSPRDSSNQPQHF; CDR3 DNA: TGTGCCAGCAGCCCCCGAGACAGTTCTAATCAGCCCCAGCATTTT
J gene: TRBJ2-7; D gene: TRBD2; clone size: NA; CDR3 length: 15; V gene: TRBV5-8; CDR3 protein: CASSLRLAPSYEQYF; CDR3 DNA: TGTGCCAGCAGCTTGCGACTAGCGCCATCCTACGAGCAGTACTTC